The 10 T cell receptor beta chains reported below all come from one sample, sequenced in a study of blood T cell repertoires in COVID-19. Here immunoSEQ multiplex PCR was the method, and the copy in TCRdb shows in-frame clones only, minus some. Of 89,000 or so clones in the sample, about 89% are singletons; the top ten hold around 2.9%. The specimen was peripheral blood. The receptors here all came from a middle-aged man with COVID-19, enrolled during active disease.

The J gene is TRBJ1-1, the V gene TRBV7-9, with a tentative D call TRBD1 (5 bases). This CDR3 contains 14 residues. Trimming took 4 bases from V and 4 from J, leaving 13 bases between them. CDR1 is SEHNR, CDR2 FQNEAQ, per germline (reference sequence). The CDR3 region has the DNA TGTGCCAGCAGCTCAGGGATCCTTCTCACTGAAGCTTTCTTT. Protein sequence: CASSSGILLTEAFF.

J is TRBJ2-3 and V is TRBV19; 10 nucleotides line up with TRBD2. The germline V gene encodes CDR1 LNHDA and CDR2 SQIVND (reference sequence). V dropped 5 bases and J dropped 3; count of bases not matched to a gene: 11. The CDR3 spans 17 residues. The CDR3: CASSLALSGGGTDTQYF. The CDR3 nucleotides are TGTGCCAGTAGTCTCGCGCTGAGCGGGGGGGGAACAGATACGCAGTATTTT.

The chain employs TRBV19 and TRBJ2-7; possibly TRBD1 for D (6 bases). V lost 5 bases and J 6 bases, leaving 8 bases between the germline ends. This CDR3 is built from 11 residues. The germline CDR1 and CDR2 sequences are LNHDA and SQIVND (reference sequence). The CDR3 bases are TGTGCCAGTAGTTCAGGGGTCGAGCAGTACTTC. Protein sequence: CASSSGVEQYF.

The CDR3 DNA reads TGTGCCAGTAGCCCGGTATGGGGCATTAATTCACCCCTCCACTTT. It yields the protein CASSPVWGINSPLHF. The chain employs TRBV19 and TRBJ1-6; the D gene is possibly TRBD1 (5 bases). This CDR3 comprises 15 residues. Germline values: CDR1 LNHDA, CDR2 SQIVND (reference sequence). Trimming pared 6 bases from V and 6 bases from J, leaving 15 bases between.

The rearrangement uses TRBV7-8 and TRBJ2-7; 7 nucleotides agree with TRBD1. This CDR3 comprises 14 residues. The V and J ends lost 5 bases and 1 base, in that order; junction bases with no gene match: 5. Germline values: CDR1 SGHVS, CDR2 FQNEAQ. This CDR3 reads CASSDTGVSYEQYF. The DNA for the CDR3 is TGTGCCAGCAGCGACACAGGGGTATCCTACGAGCAGTACTTC.

The chain joins TRBV2 to TRBJ2-7; a weak D match, TRBD1 (5 bases). Germline CDR1 SNHLY, CDR2 FYNNEI. The CDR3 has 14 amino acids. V was clipped by 7 bases and J by 1 base, with 14 bases between them. This chain's CDR3 is CASMDIKYSYEQYF. In DNA, the CDR3 is TGTGCCAGCATGGACATAAAATATTCCTACGAGCAGTACTTC.

V and J are TRBV5-4 and TRBJ2-2, with 7 bases that match TRBD1. Germline CDR1 SGHNT, CDR2 YYREEE (reference sequence). CDR3 length: 15 amino acids. V trimming: 10 bases; J trimming: 0 bases; junction bases outside the gene matches: 9. Here the CDR3 reads CAGTQGVSNTGELFF. The DNA for the CDR3 is TGTGCCGGTACTCAGGGGGTCTCGAACACCGGGGAGCTGTTTTTT. Full variable domain (outside the CDR3, taken from reference TRBV5-4 and TRBJ2-2): ETGVTQSPTHLIKTRGQQVTLRCSSQSGHNTVSWYQQALGQGPQFIFQYYREEENGRGNFPPRFSGLQFPNYSSELNVNALELDDSALYLCAGTQGVSNTGELFFGEGSRLTVL.

DNA of the CDR3: TGTGCCAGCAGCGTAACAGGGGGTGGTGGGGCCAACGTCCTGACTTTC. Residues: CASSVTGGGGANVLTF. V gene TRBV5-5 combines with J gene TRBJ2-6, with 8 bases fitting TRBD1. The CDR3 loop spans 16 amino acids. The J segment lost 3 bases and the V segment lost 4 bases, leaving 6 bases of the junction unmatched. CDR1 is SGHKS and CDR2 is YYEKEE in the germline V gene (reference sequence).

The chain uses TRBV5-8 and TRBJ1-1, with unresolved D. V lost 2 bases and J 2 bases, leaving 7 bases between the germline ends. CDR1 SGHTS and CDR2 YDEGEE come from the germline V gene. This CDR3 region has 13 residues. In DNA form, the CDR3 reads TGTGCCAGCAGCTTTTCAGGTAACACTGAAGCTTTCTTT. This gives the protein CASSFSGNTEAFF.

The chain combines TRBV4-1 with TRBJ2-2, with 15 bases lining up with TRBD2. In germline, CDR1 is MGHRA, CDR2 YSYEKL. With V trimmed by 4 bases and J by 8 bases, 5 bases remained unmatched. The CDR3 is 16 residues long. CDR3 nucleotides: TGCGCCAGCAGCCCCGGGACTAGCGGGGGGATGGGGGAGCTGTTTTTT. Amino acids: CASSPGTSGGMGELFF.